This entry lists 8 T cell receptor beta chains sequenced from one sample in a study of cytomegalovirus exposure and HLA in healthy donors. PCR amplification relied on 60 Vbeta primers (plus 13 Jbeta primers). Libraries were prepared by immunoSEQ multiplex PCR; TCRdb keeps only in-frame clonotypes and omits some of them. The data contain 180,000 or so clones, about 80% of them seen just once; the ten biggest clones take up less than 2%. Sequencing was performed on PBMCs. The source of these receptors is a woman in her twenties or thirties in good health and CMV-seronegative.

The V call is TRBV27, the J call TRBJ1-2, with 8 bases identical to TRBD1. This CDR3 is built from 16 residues. The germline CDR1 and CDR2 sequences are MNHEY and SMNVEV (reference sequence). V lost 3 bases and J lost 5; bases outside the gene matches: 11. Here the CDR3 DNA reads TGTGCCAGCAGTTTGTCCCAACAGGGGGTCAGGTATGGCTACACCTTC. Residues: CASSLSQQGVRYGYTF.

This chain links TRBV6-1 with TRBJ2-1, with D possibly TRBD2 on 5 matching bases. Germline values: CDR1 MNHNS, CDR2 SASEGT. Trimming pared 6 bases from V and 2 bases from J, leaving 14 bases between. The CDR3 sequence is 15 residues long. The CDR3 DNA is TGTGCCAGCAGGAGAAGGCTAGCAGCCTACAATGAGCAGTTCTTC. This sequence encodes CASRRRLAAYNEQFF.

The chain is built from TRBV11-2 and TRBJ2-7; TRBD1 might be the D (6 bases). This CDR3 has 14 amino acids. V was shortened by 3 bases and J by 2 bases, with 11 bases between the two germline ends. Germline V gene data show CDR1 as SGHAT and CDR2 as FQNNGV. Here the CDR3 DNA reads TGTGCCAGCAGCTTTCAGGGGAACCCCTACGAGCAGTACTTC. Residues: CASSFQGNPYEQYF.

The chain has TRBV25-1 and TRBJ2-7, with a tentative D call TRBD1 (6 bases). CDR1 is MGHDK and CDR2 is SYGVNS in the germline V gene. Trimming took off 3 bases at V and 4 bases at J, with 13 bases between the two ends. This CDR3 has 14 amino acids. The CDR3 nucleotides read TGTGCCAGCAGTGAGGTGGGGGCAGTATACGAGCAGTACTTC. It codes for CASSEVGAVYEQYF.

This chain connects TRBV25-1 to TRBJ1-2; 7 bases agree with TRBD1. The CDR3 is made up of 13 amino acids. The V segment lost 6 bases and the J segment 8 bases; nucleotides outside the gene matches: 9. Per germline, CDR1 MGHDK and CDR2 SYGVNS. CDR3 protein: CASRGDSRGGYTF. The CDR3 bases are TGTGCCAGCAGGGGGGACAGCCGTGGCGGCTACACCTTC.

In its sample, this clone was seen once. The CDR3 is CSVEVTGFGTQYF. Here the CDR3 DNA reads TGCAGCGTTGAGGTTACGGGGTTCGGGACCCAGTACTTC. The chain couples TRBV29-1 to TRBJ2-5; a weak D match, TRBD2 (5 bases). The germline CDR1 and CDR2 sequences are SQVTM and ANQGSEA. The CDR3 consists of 13 residues. V was cut by 3 bases and J by 7 bases, with 15 bases left in between.

This chain links TRBV5-6 with TRBJ2-2, with a tentative D call TRBD2 (5 bases). The CDR3 is 14 residues long. Germline V lookup: CDR1 SGHDT, CDR2 YYEEEE. The V gene lost 0 bases and the J gene lost 7 bases, with 10 bases spanning the gap. The CDR3 loop is CASSLGLRHGELFF. CDR3 nucleotides: TGTGCCAGCAGCTTGGGACTACGACACGGGGAGCTGTTTTTT. Drawing the rest from reference TRBV5-6 and TRBJ2-2, the complete variable domain is DAGVTQSPTHLIKTRGQQVTLRCSPKSGHDTVSWYQQALGQGPQFIFQYYEEEERQRGNFPDRFSGHQFPNYSSELNVNALLLGDSALYLCASSLGLRHGELFFGEGSRLTVL.

The CDR3 coding sequence is TGCGCCAGCAGCACTGGGGGGGGGAGTCAAGAGACCCAGTACTTC. This sequence encodes CASSTGGGSQETQYF. This chain connects TRBV5-1 to TRBJ2-5; TRBD2 matches 7 bases. V lost 4 bases to trimming and J lost 2 bases; unmatched junction nucleotides: 8. Germline values: CDR1 SGHRS, CDR2 YFSETQ. The CDR3 runs to 15 residues.